This T cell receptor (beta chain) was retrieved from a study of monozygotic twins with cystic fibrosis. Study-wide results and limits: Monozygotic CF twins shared more identical nucleotide clonotypes than unrelated patients. J usage was most co-twin-similar in 8 of 16 pairs, V in 13.

The CDR3 extends over 16 amino acids. Unmatched junction bases numbered 8, after V lost 2 bases and J lost 2 bases. Per germline, CDR1 SGHRS and CDR2 YFSETQ. Concerning this clone itself: As yet, its antigen is unknown.

Repertoires were generated with immunoSEQ multiplex PCR, while TCRdb's copy carries only in-frame clones and drops some. The sample contains under 25,000 clones, about 97% of which appear only once. The rearrangement links TRBV5-1 to TRBJ2-3, with TRBD2 matching 7 bases. The material sequenced was blood. This clonotype was obtained from a girl aged 10-17 years with cystic fibrosis. The CDR3 reads CASSLDLAEATDTQYF. The DNA of the CDR3 is TGCGCCAGCAGCTTAGATCTAGCGGAGGCCACAGATACGCAGTATTTT.